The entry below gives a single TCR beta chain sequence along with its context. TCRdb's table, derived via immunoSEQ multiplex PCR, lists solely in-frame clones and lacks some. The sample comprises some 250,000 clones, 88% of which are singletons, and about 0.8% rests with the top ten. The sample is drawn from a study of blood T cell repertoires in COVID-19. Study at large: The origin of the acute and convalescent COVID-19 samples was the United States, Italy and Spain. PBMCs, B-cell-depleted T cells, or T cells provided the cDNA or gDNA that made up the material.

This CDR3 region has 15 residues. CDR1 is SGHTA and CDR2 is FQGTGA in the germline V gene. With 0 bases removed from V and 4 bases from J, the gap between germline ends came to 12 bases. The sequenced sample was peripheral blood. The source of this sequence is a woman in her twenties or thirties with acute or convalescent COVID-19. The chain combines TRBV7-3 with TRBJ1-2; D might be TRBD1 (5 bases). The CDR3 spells CASSLTPQGGYGYTF. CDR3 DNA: TGTGCCAGCAGCTTAACTCCGCAGGGTGGCTATGGCTACACCTTC. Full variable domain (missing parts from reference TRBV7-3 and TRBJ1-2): GAGVSQTPSNKVTEKGKYVELRCDPISGHTALYWYRQSLGQGPEFLIYFQGTGAADDSGLPNDRFFAVRPEGSVSTLKIQRTERGDSAVYLCASSLTPQGGYGYTFGSGTRLTVV.